A single sample is the source of the 23 T cell receptor beta chains below, sequenced in a study of CD8+ T cells in alopecia areata. The treatment: oral pan-JAK inhibitor, 5-10 mg twice daily. cDNA prepared by RNA extraction and subsequent reverse transcription served as the template for sequencing. Measured with immunoSEQ multiplex PCR; TCRdb has only the in-frame clones, and not every one. This table has some 200,000 clones, more than 45% appearing once. Sequences were derived from CD4+ T cells sorted from blood, sampled at week 24, from a patient treated with tofacitinib. The origin of the receptors is a human donor with alopecia areata.

The gene calls are TRBV10-3 and TRBJ2-3, with D hard to call. Germline CDR1 reads ENHRY; CDR2 reads SYGVKD. There are 13 residues in the CDR3. Trimming took 4 bases from V and 5 from J, leaving 10 bases between them. The CDR3 is CAISVVAQDTQYF. The CDR3 nucleotides are TGTGCCATCAGTGTAGTAGCCCAAGATACGCAGTATTTT.

The V call is TRBV7-2, the J call TRBJ1-5; D is possibly TRBD1 (6 bases). Germline assignment: CDR1 SGHTA and CDR2 FQGNSA. Trimming took off 4 bases at V and 6 bases at J, with 10 bases between the two ends. CDR3 length: 13 residues. CDR3: CASSSLQGQPQHF. As DNA, the CDR3 is TGTGCCAGCAGCTCGCTACAGGGTCAGCCCCAGCATTTT. Looking up the rest from reference TRBV7-2 and TRBJ1-5 gives the full variable domain: GAGVSQSPSNKVTEKGKDVELRCDPISGHTALYWYRQSLGQGLEFLIYFQGNSAPDKSGLPSDRFSAERTGGSVSTLTIQRTQQEDSAVYLCASSSLQGQPQHFGDGTRLSIL.

This clone turned up a few times. The chain combines TRBV7-2 with TRBJ2-5; D uncertain. V gave up 1 base and J gave up 7 bases, with 10 bases separating them. This CDR3 comprises 13 residues. CDR1 and CDR2 from the germline V gene are SGHTA and FQGNSA. Here the CDR3 DNA reads TGTGCCAGCAGCTTAGACGGCTGGGGGACCCAGTACTTC. Its protein is CASSLDGWGTQYF.

This clone was detected only a few times. The CDR3 DNA follows: TGTGCCAGCAGTTACTCTGGTCCAGGGGGCGGGTACGAGCAGTACTTC. This gives the protein CASSYSGPGGGYEQYF. This sequence joins TRBV6-5 and TRBJ2-7, with TRBD1 identical over 8 bases. The length of the CDR3 is 16 residues. Trimming took 0 bases from V and 4 from J; bases not matched to a gene: 8. Germline CDR1 MNHEY, CDR2 SVGAGI.

This clone was recorded once. The rearrangement uses TRBV19 and TRBJ2-1; D ambiguous. The germline V gene encodes CDR1 LNHDA and CDR2 SQIVND (reference sequence). With 7 bases removed from V and 6 bases from J, the gap between germline ends came to 10 bases. The CDR3 is 12 amino acids. The CDR3 DNA sequence: TGTGCCAGTATAGGGTCGGGCAATGAGCAGTTCTTC. It yields the protein CASIGSGNEQFF.

The chain employs TRBV30 and TRBJ1-2, with D possibly being TRBD1 (5 bases). Germline CDR1 and CDR2: GTSNPN and SVGIG (reference sequence). The V end lost 5 bases, the J end lost 5 bases, and 15 bases lay between the germline ends. The CDR3 is 13 amino acids. CDR3 DNA sequence: TGTGCCTGGCGGCCAGGCAGGGAGTATGGCTACACCTTC. This translates into CAWRPGREYGYTF.

This clone was observed a few times. V usage is TRBV15 and J usage is TRBJ2-6; unclear D gene. Germline CDR1 is LNHNV and CDR2 is YYDKDF (reference sequence). The CDR3 runs to 16 residues. V lost 1 base and J lost 4, with 11 bases in between. CDR3 sequence (DNA): TGTGCCACCAGCAGAGTGGTAGCTTCCGGGGCCAACGTCCTGACTTTC. It is translated as CATSRVVASGANVLTF.

CDR3 nucleotides: TGCGCCAGCAGCTTGGGACAGGGATGGACTGAAGCTTTCTTT. Translated: CASSLGQGWTEAFF. The rearrangement uses TRBV5-1 and TRBJ1-1; 7 nucleotides line up with TRBD1. Trimming removed 0 bases from V and 5 bases from J; junction bases left unmatched: 4. CDR3 length: 14 residues. The germline CDR1 and CDR2 sequences are SGHRS and YFSETQ.

The CDR3 is CASSLTVQVGEKLFF. In DNA, the CDR3 is TGCGCCAGCAGTCTAACGGTCCAGGTGGGGGAAAAACTGTTTTTT. The rearrangement links TRBV23-1 to TRBJ1-4; D gene uncertain. Being an ORF, TRBV23-1 has a function that is uncertain. The V end was cut by 4 bases, the J end by 8 bases, with 17 bases between. CDR3 length equals 15 residues.

The chain joins TRBV29-1 to TRBJ1-1; D is ambiguous. The CDR3 spans 13 residues. Trimming took off 7 bases at V and 0 bases at J, with 12 bases between the two ends. Germline lookup yields CDR1 SQVTM and CDR2 ANQGSEA. The CDR3 nucleotides read TGCAGCGCCGCTGGCGGTCTGAACACTGAAGCTTTCTTT. This sequence encodes CSAAGGLNTEAFF. Complete variable domain (other parts from reference TRBV29-1 and TRBJ1-1): SAVISQKPSRDICQRGTSLTIQCQVDSQVTMMFWYRQQPGQSLTLIATANQGSEATYESGFVIDKFPISRPNLTFSTLTVSNMSPEDSSIYLCSAAGGLNTEAFFGQGTRLTVV.

In this sample, this clone turned up once. The chain combines TRBV28 with TRBJ2-7; the D gene is possibly TRBD2 (6 bases). The germline V and J ends were trimmed by 5 bases and 4 bases, with 18 bases remaining between them. The germline V gene has CDR1 MDHEN and CDR2 SYDVKM. The CDR3 is 15 residues long. CDR3 sequence reads: CASSQGRGKRYEQYF. CDR3 DNA sequence: TGTGCCAGCAGTCAAGGACGGGGGAAACGGTACGAGCAGTACTTC. The full variable domain, its missing parts supplied by reference TRBV28 and TRBJ2-7, is DVKVTQSSRYLVKRTGEKVFLECVQDMDHENMFWYRQDPGLGLRLIYFSYDVKMKEKGDIPEGYSVSREKKERFSLILESASTNQTSMYLCASSQGRGKRYEQYFGPGTRLTVT.

The rearrangement joins TRBV29-1 to TRBJ2-3, with 7 bases that match TRBD2. The junction had 7 bases not matched to a gene; V was cut back by 4 bases and J by 6 bases. The CDR3 loop spans 13 amino acids. Germline V gene lookup returns CDR1 SQVTM and CDR2 ANQGSEA. The CDR3 loop is CSVAGGAGDTQYF. CDR3 bases: TGCAGCGTTGCGGGGGGAGCTGGGGATACGCAGTATTTT.

This chain connects TRBV4-2 to TRBJ2-7; TRBD2 agrees at 10 bases. The germline V gene has CDR1 LGHNA and CDR2 YNFKEQ. The CDR3 extends over 16 amino acids. The V and J ends lost 0 bases and 2 bases, in that order; junction bases with no gene match: 4. The CDR3 sequence: CASSQDIAGGAYEQYF. CDR3 sequence (DNA): TGTGCCAGCAGCCAAGATATAGCGGGGGGAGCCTACGAGCAGTACTTC.

The sample holds a few counts of this clone. This chain links TRBV6-1 with TRBJ2-2, with no clear D. The germline V and J ends were trimmed by 7 bases and 8 bases, with 8 bases remaining between them. CDR1 is MNHNS, CDR2 SASEGT, per germline. The CDR3 totals 11 residues. The CDR3 region is CASTFGGELFF. CDR3 nucleotides: TGTGCCAGCACCTTCGGTGGGGAGCTGTTTTTT.

This rearrangement joins TRBV5-1 to TRBJ2-7; 13 bases fit TRBD2. Per germline, CDR1 SGHRS and CDR2 YFSETQ. Unmatched junction bases numbered 8, after V lost 4 bases and J lost 7 bases. The CDR3 consists of 15 residues. The DNA for the CDR3 is TGCGCCAGCAGCCTAGGACTAGCGGGAGATGGGGAGCAGTACTTC. It translates to CASSLGLAGDGEQYF.

The chain uses TRBV27 and TRBJ2-5; 12 nucleotides align to TRBD2. Trimming removed 5 bases from V and 7 bases from J; junction bases left unmatched: 8. The CDR3 runs 15 residues. The germline CDR1 and CDR2 sequences are MNHEY and SMNVEV (reference sequence). The CDR3 loop is CASSPWTSGAGTQYF. The CDR3 nucleotides read TGTGCCAGCAGTCCCTGGACTAGCGGGGCAGGGACCCAGTACTTC.

The rearrangement uses TRBV9 and TRBJ2-6, with D tentatively TRBD2 (5 bases). CDR3 length equals 16 residues. The V end was cut by 8 bases, the J end by 0 bases, with 15 bases between. Per germline, CDR1 SGDLS and CDR2 YYNGEE. CDR3 in DNA: TGTGCCAGTACCGAGGGTCGCCCCTCTGGGGCCAACGTCCTGACTTTC. It codes for CASTEGRPSGANVLTF.

This clone was detected a few times. The chain is built from TRBV2 and TRBJ2-5; D is perhaps TRBD2 (6 bases). CDR1 is SNHLY, CDR2 FYNNEI, per germline. Trimming took off 10 bases at V and 2 bases at J, with 14 bases between the two ends. The CDR3 length is 13 residues. CDR3: CATKAGWQETQYF. The CDR3 nucleotides read TGTGCCACTAAAGCGGGCTGGCAAGAGACCCAGTACTTC.

The chain combines TRBV2 with TRBJ1-2, with 9 bases lining up with TRBD1. The CDR3 totals 16 residues. Germline CDR1 SNHLY, CDR2 FYNNEI. CDR3 sequence: CGATGGERVKNYGYTF. As DNA, the CDR3 is TGTGGCGCAACAGGGGGCGAACGCGTTAAAAACTATGGCTACACCTTC.

This rearrangement joins TRBV5-4 to TRBJ1-5; D possibly corresponds to TRBD1 (6 bases). The germline CDR1 and CDR2 sequences are SGHNT and YYREEE (reference sequence). CDR3 length: 14 residues. Between the trimmed V and J ends, which lost 2 bases and 4 bases, there was a span of 10 bases. The DNA for the CDR3 is TGTGCCAGCAGCTTACAGGGTTGGAATCAGCCCCAGCATTTT. Residues: CASSLQGWNQPQHF.

V is TRBV6-6 and J is TRBJ2-7, with TRBD2 matching 7 bases. Germline V CDR1 and CDR2: MNHNY, SVGAGI (reference sequence). Trimming at V came to 8 bases and at J to 3 bases, leaving 4 bases not matched to a gene. This CDR3 region has 12 residues. This CDR3 is CASGGTNYEQYF. CDR3 DNA sequence: TGTGCCAGCGGGGGGACTAACTACGAGCAGTACTTC.

CDR3 DNA sequence: TGCAGCGTTGACGAGACAGGGAGCTCTGGGGCCAACGTCCTGACTTTC. Its translation: CSVDETGSSGANVLTF. This chain joins TRBV29-1 and TRBJ2-6, with 7 nucleotides matching TRBD1. Germline values: CDR1 SQVTM, CDR2 ANQGSEA. Germline trimming cut 3 bases from V and 0 bases from J; bases unmatched to any gene: 5. This CDR3 has 16 amino acids.

The genes are TRBV4-2 and TRBJ2-7; perhaps TRBD2 as D (6 bases). Trimming pared 5 bases from V and 5 bases from J, leaving 13 bases between. Germline CDR1 reads LGHNA; CDR2 reads YNFKEQ. This CDR3 has 13 residues. The CDR3 loop reads CASSERGGDEQYF. CDR3 nucleotide sequence: TGTGCCAGCAGCGAAAGGGGAGGAGACGAGCAGTACTTC.